What follows describes a single T cell receptor beta chain. Its antigen remains unknown. This sample is drawn from a study of OX40 agonist ivuxolimab in advanced cancers. About the study: Treatment of patients was with ivuxolimab, an agonistic anti-OX40 (CD134) antibody. Overall study findings and caveats: Mean expanded clone counts were higher in CD8+ than CD4+ T cells. Patients who responded partially at 0.1-3.0 mg/kg showed clonal expansion ranking among the lowest. Certain nonresponders additionally had low normalized T-cell clonal expansion.

Sequencing was performed with immunoSEQ multiplex PCR; in TCRdb, only in-frame clones are kept and a portion is missing. The sample lists tens of thousands of clones; approximately 83% were seen once. The germline V gene encodes CDR1 WSHSY and CDR2 SAAADI. V lost 3 bases to trimming and J lost 10 bases, with 10 bases between them. The CDR3 covers 13 residues. The J gene is TRBJ1-6, the V gene TRBV10-2; D is possibly TRBD1 (5 bases). The sample here was CD4+ or CD8+ T cells sorted from blood, taken in a trial of the OX40 agonist ivuxolimab. The source of this sequence is an adult with an advanced solid tumor such as melanoma, head and neck, liver or kidney cancer. The CDR3, as DNA: TGCGCCAGCAGTGATGTGGGGGGATCACCCCTCCACTTT. This gives the protein CASSDVGGSPLHF.